These T cell receptor beta chains were read from a single sample in a study of shared clonotypes between healthy human individuals. Here immunoSEQ multiplex PCR was the method, and the copy in TCRdb shows in-frame clones only, minus some. The sample carries more than 150,000 clones, 65% to 80% recorded once. The sample was memory CD4+ T cells sorted from blood. The receptors stem from a man aged 30 to 39 in good health. The CDR3 runs from the conserved cysteine through the conserved F or W. The order of the fields is D gene, clone size, J gene, V gene, CDR3 DNA, CDR3 protein. D genes are given only for firm matches. Clone size is given for some rows only: seen once, a few or many times, or a class if the clone is expanded.

d_gene: .
abundance: .
j_gene: TRBJ2-7
v_gene: TRBV5-1
CDR3nt: TGCGCCAGCAGCTTGGATTTAGGTGTCGCTGGCGAGCAGTACTTC
CDR3aa: CASSLDLGVAGEQYF

d_gene: TRBD2
abundance: .
j_gene: TRBJ2-5
v_gene: TRBV7-2
CDR3nt: TGTGCCAGCAGCCTAACCGGGACTAGCGCTTGGGAGACCCAGTACTTC
CDR3aa: CASSLTGTSAWETQYF

d_gene: .
abundance: .
j_gene: TRBJ1-4
v_gene: TRBV5-6
CDR3nt: TGTGCCAGCAGCTTGGCGTACTCGGGAATTCGAAATGAAAAACTGTTTTTT
CDR3aa: CASSLAYSGIRNEKLFF

d_gene: .
abundance: .
j_gene: TRBJ2-7
v_gene: TRBV11-2
CDR3nt: TGTGCCAGCAGCTCCCTGCGGACGGGGGGCCCCTACGAGCAGTACTTC
CDR3aa: CASSSLRTGGPYEQYF

d_gene: TRBD2
abundance: once
j_gene: TRBJ2-3
v_gene: TRBV7-2
CDR3nt: TGTGCCAGCAGCTTAGGGCCCCGGAGCGGGAGCGGCACAGATACGCAGTATTTT
CDR3aa: CASSLGPRSGSGTDTQYF

d_gene: TRBD2
abundance: .
j_gene: TRBJ2-1
v_gene: TRBV27
CDR3nt: TGTGCCAGCAGTTCTCTACTAGCGGGAGGGACCAATGAGCAGTTCTTC
CDR3aa: CASSSLLAGGTNEQFF

d_gene: .
abundance: few
j_gene: TRBJ2-7
v_gene: TRBV19
CDR3nt: TGTGCCAGTAGTATAGATCGACCCTACGAGCAGTACTTC
CDR3aa: CASSIDRPYEQYF

d_gene: .
abundance: .
j_gene: TRBJ1-3
v_gene: TRBV4-1
CDR3nt: TGCGCCAGCAGCCAAGAAATTGGAAACACCATATATTTT
CDR3aa: CASSQEIGNTIYF

d_gene: .
abundance: .
j_gene: TRBJ2-1
v_gene: TRBV13
CDR3nt: TGTGCCAGCAGCTTCACGGGGGCCGAATACAATGAGCAGTTCTTC
CDR3aa: CASSFTGAEYNEQFF

d_gene: TRBD1
abundance: .
j_gene: TRBJ2-1
v_gene: TRBV25-1
CDR3nt: TGTGCCAGCAGTGGATCCGGGACAGCTAACAATGAGCAGTTCTTC
CDR3aa: CASSGSGTANNEQFF

d_gene: .
abundance: .
j_gene: TRBJ2-1
v_gene: TRBV4-1
CDR3nt: TGCGCCAGCAGCCCCCAAGCGGCCCTGCGGCTAGCTCGTGAGCAGTTCTTC
CDR3aa: CASSPQAALRLAREQFF

d_gene: .
abundance: .
j_gene: TRBJ1-2
v_gene: TRBV6-5
CDR3nt: TGTGCCAGCAGTTACGGGAGGGGATATGGCTACACCTTC
CDR3aa: CASSYGRGYGYTF

d_gene: .
abundance: .
j_gene: TRBJ2-2
v_gene: TRBV6-5
CDR3nt: TGTGCCAGCAGTCGCGACTCTCAAAACACCGGGGAGCTGTTTTTT
CDR3aa: CASSRDSQNTGELFF

d_gene: .
abundance: .
j_gene: TRBJ1-2
v_gene: TRBV6-1
CDR3nt: TGTGCCAGCAGTGAATCCACCGCCGGGGCGCGGGTGAATGGCTACACCTTC
CDR3aa: CASSESTAGARVNGYTF

d_gene: TRBD1
abundance: .
j_gene: TRBJ2-2
v_gene: TRBV6-6
CDR3nt: TGTGCCAGCAGAAGGGGGCATGGGCCCGGGGAGCTGTTTTTT
CDR3aa: CASRRGHGPGELFF

d_gene: TRBD1
abundance: .
j_gene: TRBJ2-3
v_gene: TRBV29-1
CDR3nt: TGCAGCGCCGGGACAGTGATAGGCACAGATACGCAGTATTTT
CDR3aa: CSAGTVIGTDTQYF

d_gene: .
abundance: .
j_gene: TRBJ1-2
v_gene: TRBV28
CDR3nt: TGTGCCAGCAGTAACAGGTTACTTCACTTC
CDR3aa: CASSNRLLHF

d_gene: TRBD1
abundance: few
j_gene: TRBJ1-1
v_gene: TRBV5-5
CDR3nt: TGTGCCAGCAGCCGAACAGGGGGCAACACTGAAGCTTTCTTT
CDR3aa: CASSRTGGNTEAFF

d_gene: .
abundance: .
j_gene: TRBJ2-5
v_gene: TRBV7-2
CDR3nt: TGTGCCAGCAGCTCGGGACGGAGGAAGCCGTTAGAGACCCAGTACTTC
CDR3aa: CASSSGRRKPLETQYF

d_gene: .
abundance: .
j_gene: TRBJ2-7
v_gene: TRBV28
CDR3nt: TGTGCCAGCAGCCGGGACACCTACGAGCAGTACTTC
CDR3aa: CASSRDTYEQYF

d_gene: TRBD2
abundance: few
j_gene: TRBJ2-3
v_gene: TRBV25-1
CDR3nt: TGTGCCAGCACCCAACAGGGACTAGCGGGAGCAGATACGCAGTATTTT
CDR3aa: CASTQQGLAGADTQYF

d_gene: .
abundance: .
j_gene: TRBJ2-7
v_gene: TRBV7-8
CDR3nt: TGTGCCAGCAGCTTCGGGGGCTCGTGGGGGCAGTACTTC
CDR3aa: CASSFGGSWGQYF

d_gene: TRBD2
abundance: .
j_gene: TRBJ2-5
v_gene: TRBV5-4
CDR3nt: TGTGCCAGCAGCTGGACTAGCGGGAGGGCCCAAGAGACCCAGTACTTC
CDR3aa: CASSWTSGRAQETQYF

d_gene: .
abundance: .
j_gene: TRBJ1-1
v_gene: TRBV29-1
CDR3nt: TGCAGCGTTCCAGATTGGGGGGCCGAGACGACTGAAGCTTTCTTT
CDR3aa: CSVPDWGAETTEAFF

d_gene: .
abundance: few
j_gene: TRBJ1-4
v_gene: TRBV7-2
CDR3nt: TGTGCCAGCAGCTTAGCAGGGGCCGGGACAACTAATGAAAAACTGTTTTTT
CDR3aa: CASSLAGAGTTNEKLFF

d_gene: TRBD2
abundance: .
j_gene: TRBJ2-1
v_gene: TRBV5-1
CDR3nt: TGCGCCAGCAGCCAAGAGACTAGCGGGTACAATGAGCAGTTCTTC
CDR3aa: CASSQETSGYNEQFF

d_gene: .
abundance: .
j_gene: TRBJ2-6
v_gene: TRBV28
CDR3nt: TGTGCCAGCGGTCGGCTGGCTGGGGCCAACGTCCTGACTTTC
CDR3aa: CASGRLAGANVLTF

d_gene: .
abundance: .
j_gene: TRBJ2-7
v_gene: TRBV5-1
CDR3nt: TGCGCCAGCAGCCCCCCAGGCTTGAGAAGCTCCTACGAGCAGTACTTC
CDR3aa: CASSPPGLRSSYEQYF

d_gene: .
abundance: .
j_gene: TRBJ1-3
v_gene: TRBV14
CDR3nt: TGTGCCAGCAGCCCGAGGACGGCCGCTGGAAACACCATATATTTT
CDR3aa: CASSPRTAAGNTIYF

d_gene: TRBD1
abundance: .
j_gene: TRBJ2-6
v_gene: TRBV5-1
CDR3nt: TGCGCCAGCAGCACGGGACAGGGTGTGTTTGGTAAACGATCTTCTGGGGCCAACGTCCTGACTTTC
CDR3aa: CASSTGQGVFGKRSSGANVLTF

d_gene: TRBD2
abundance: .
j_gene: TRBJ2-7
v_gene: TRBV2
CDR3nt: TGTGCCAACCGGGACTACTCCTACGAGCAGTACTTC
CDR3aa: CANRDYSYEQYF

d_gene: TRBD1
abundance: .
j_gene: TRBJ2-5
v_gene: TRBV7-9
CDR3nt: TGTGCCAGCAGCTTAGGGGGGACAGAGAAAGAGACCCAGTACTTC
CDR3aa: CASSLGGTEKETQYF

d_gene: .
abundance: few
j_gene: TRBJ2-5
v_gene: TRBV28
CDR3nt: TGTGCCAGCAGCATTGGGGGGCCCCAAGAGACCCAGTACTTC
CDR3aa: CASSIGGPQETQYF

d_gene: .
abundance: .
j_gene: TRBJ2-5
v_gene: TRBV5-1
CDR3nt: TGCGCCAGCAGCTTCCTGGCTTTGGGAGAGACCCAGTACTTC
CDR3aa: CASSFLALGETQYF

d_gene: .
abundance: .
j_gene: TRBJ2-1
v_gene: TRBV28
CDR3nt: TGTGCCAGCAGTCCACCCATTCTCCACAATGAGCAGTTCTTC
CDR3aa: CASSPPILHNEQFF